This T cell receptor beta chain was sequenced in a study of brain T cells in children with intractable seizures. The sequenced cases were selected for having the highest brain T cell transcript signatures. Produced via immunoSEQ multiplex PCR; TCRdb's table is partial and in-frame only. The sample shows some 80,000 clones, around 90% of them seen only once. The CDR3 sequence is 13 residues long. From germline, CDR1 is SNHLY and CDR2 FYNNEI. V was cut by 4 bases and J by 3 bases, with 10 bases left in between. This material consisted of peripheral blood, taken at surgery. This TCR came from a girl aged 2 to 9 with Rasmussen encephalitis and intractable seizures. This chain links TRBV2 with TRBJ2-7, with a possible D match to TRBD1 (6 bases). The DNA of the CDR3 is TGTGCCAGCAGTGGCAGGGGTTACTACGAGCAGTACTTC. Encoded protein: CASSGRGYYEQYF.